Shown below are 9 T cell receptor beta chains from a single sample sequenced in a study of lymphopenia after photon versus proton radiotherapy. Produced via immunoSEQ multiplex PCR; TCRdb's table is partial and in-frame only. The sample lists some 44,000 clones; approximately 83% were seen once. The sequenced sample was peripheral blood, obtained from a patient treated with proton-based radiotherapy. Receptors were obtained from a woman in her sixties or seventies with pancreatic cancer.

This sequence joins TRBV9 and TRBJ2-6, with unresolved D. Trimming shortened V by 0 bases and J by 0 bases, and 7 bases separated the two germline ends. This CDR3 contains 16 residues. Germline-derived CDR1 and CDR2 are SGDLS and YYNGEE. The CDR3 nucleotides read TGTGCCAGCAGCGTAGAACGAACCTCTGGGGCCAACGTCCTGACTTTC. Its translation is CASSVERTSGANVLTF. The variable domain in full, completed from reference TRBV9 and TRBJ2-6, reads DSGVTQTPKHLITATGQRVTLRCSPRSGDLSVYWYQQSLDQGLQFLIQYYNGEERAKGNILERFSAQQFPDLHSELNLSSLELGDSALYFCASSVERTSGANVLTFGAGSRLTVL.

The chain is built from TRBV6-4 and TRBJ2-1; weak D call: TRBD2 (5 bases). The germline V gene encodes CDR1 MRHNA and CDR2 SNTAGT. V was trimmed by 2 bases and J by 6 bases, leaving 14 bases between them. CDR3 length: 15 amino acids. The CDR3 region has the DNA TGTGCCAGCAGTGACGGGCTAGCCCTAGGCAATGAGCAGTTCTTC. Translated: CASSDGLALGNEQFF.

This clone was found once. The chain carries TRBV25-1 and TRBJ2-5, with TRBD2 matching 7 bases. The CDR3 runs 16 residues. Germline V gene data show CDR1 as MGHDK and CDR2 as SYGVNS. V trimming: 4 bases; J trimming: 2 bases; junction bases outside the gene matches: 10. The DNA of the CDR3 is TGTGCCAGCAGTGTGTACGGCCTAGCGGTACAAGAGACCCAGTACTTC. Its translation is CASSVYGLAVQETQYF.

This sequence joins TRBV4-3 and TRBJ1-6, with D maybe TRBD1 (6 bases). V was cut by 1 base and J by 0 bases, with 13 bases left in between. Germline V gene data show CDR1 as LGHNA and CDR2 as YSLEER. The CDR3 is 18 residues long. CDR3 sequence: CASSQAVNRVSYNSPLHF. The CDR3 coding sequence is TGCGCCAGCAGCCAAGCTGTCAACAGGGTCTCCTATAATTCACCCCTCCACTTT.

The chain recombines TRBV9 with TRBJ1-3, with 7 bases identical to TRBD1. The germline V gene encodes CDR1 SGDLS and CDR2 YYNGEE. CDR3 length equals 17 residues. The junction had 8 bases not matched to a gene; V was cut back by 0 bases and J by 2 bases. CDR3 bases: TGTGCCAGCAGCGTAGCTACGGTTCAGGGGGCTGGAAACACCATATATTTT. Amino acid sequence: CASSVATVQGAGNTIYF.

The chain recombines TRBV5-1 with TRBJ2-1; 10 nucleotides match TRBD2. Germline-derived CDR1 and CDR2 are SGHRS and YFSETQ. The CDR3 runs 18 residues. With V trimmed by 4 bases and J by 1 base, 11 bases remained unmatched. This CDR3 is CASSGAGGPVGSYNEQFF. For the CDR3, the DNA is TGCGCCAGCAGCGGAGCGGGAGGGCCAGTCGGGTCCTACAATGAGCAGTTCTTC. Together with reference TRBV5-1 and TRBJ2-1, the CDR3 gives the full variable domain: KAGVTQTPRYLIKTRGQQVTLSCSPISGHRSVSWYQQTPGQGLQFLFEYFSETQRNKGNFPGRFSGRQFSNSRSEMNVSTLELGDSALYLCASSGAGGPVGSYNEQFFGPGTRLTVL.

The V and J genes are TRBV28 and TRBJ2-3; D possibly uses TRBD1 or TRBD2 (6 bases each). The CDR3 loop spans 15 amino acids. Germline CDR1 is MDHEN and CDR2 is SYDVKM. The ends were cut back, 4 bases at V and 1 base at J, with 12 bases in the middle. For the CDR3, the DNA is TGTGCCAGCAGTTCCCTGGGGGGCGGCACAGATACGCAGTATTTT. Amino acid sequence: CASSSLGGGTDTQYF.

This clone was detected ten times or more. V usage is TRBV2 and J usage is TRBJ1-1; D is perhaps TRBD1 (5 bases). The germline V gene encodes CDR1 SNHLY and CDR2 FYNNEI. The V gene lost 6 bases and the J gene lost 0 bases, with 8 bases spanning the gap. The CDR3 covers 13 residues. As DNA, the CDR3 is TGTGCCAGCAGAATGGGGGTGAACACTGAAGCTTTCTTT. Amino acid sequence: CASRMGVNTEAFF.

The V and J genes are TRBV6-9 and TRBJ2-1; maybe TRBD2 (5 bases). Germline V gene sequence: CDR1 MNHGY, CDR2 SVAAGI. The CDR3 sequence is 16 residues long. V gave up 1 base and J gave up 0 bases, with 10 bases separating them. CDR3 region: CASSYWRLSSYNEQFF. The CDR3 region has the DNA TGTGCCAGCAGTTATTGGAGGTTGAGCTCCTACAATGAGCAGTTCTTC.